The source of this T cell receptor beta chain is a study of T-cell reconstitution after alpha-beta-depleted transplantation in children. This clonotype appeared many times. The V gene's germline CDR1 is MNHEY and CDR2 SVGEGT. The CDR3 contains 17 residues. Trimming left V 0 bases short and J 1 base short, with 16 bases between. TCRbeta library construction was performed incorporating unique molecular identifiers. TCRdb reanalysed the PCR reads using MiXCR and keeps one entry per CDR3 protein. The data hold 100,000 to 120,000 distinct CDR3 sequences, with around a tenth observed a single time. The chain uses TRBV6-2 or TRBV6-3 and TRBJ2-7; possible D gene TRBD2, 6 bases. This receptor was taken from a human donor who donated a stem cell graft to a child with acute lymphoblastic leukemia. This specimen consisted of PBMCs from the stem cell graft donor, obtained from the stem cell graft. The DNA of the CDR3 is TGTGCCAGCAGTTACTCCTTTGACGGGAGTGGGTCCTACGAGCAGTACTTC. Protein: CASSYSFDGSGSYEQYF.